This passage covers 29 T cell receptor beta chains from one sample sequenced in a study of identical twins. TCRdb ran MiXCR on the 5' RACE reads and lists one entry per CDR3 protein. This sample has under 500,000 distinct CDR3 sequences, with roughly an eighth found just once. The sample was also reused in another study, on yellow fever vaccine responses in identical twins.

Sequencing was carried out using CD4+ T cells sorted from blood. These receptors all come from a woman younger than 30 in good health.

The sample holds a few counts of this clonotype. The CDR3 region is CSVEGDWGGNEQFF. CDR3 in DNA: TGCAGCGTTGAAGGGGATTGGGGGGGCAATGAGCAGTTCTTC. V usage is TRBV29-1 and J usage is TRBJ2-1, with TRBD2 matching 7 bases. Trimming took 1 base from V and 6 from J; bases not matched to a gene: 6. The CDR3 runs to 14 residues. Germline loops: CDR1 SQVTM, CDR2 ANQGSEA.

This sequence joins TRBV5-1 and TRBJ1-1; TRBD1 matches 8 bases. CDR1 and CDR2 (germline): SGHRS, YFSETQ. The V segment lost 1 base and the J segment 3 bases; nucleotides outside the gene matches: 2. The CDR3 spans 14 residues. CDR3 in DNA: TGCGCCAGCAGCTTGATGGACAGGGACACTGAAGCTTTCTTT. Translation: CASSLMDRDTEAFF.

The CDR3 DNA is TGCAGTGCTAGAGCAGGGGTGGTCGAGACCCAGTACTTC. Translating gives CSARAGVVETQYF. The genes are TRBV20-1 and TRBJ2-5; D might be TRBD1 (6 bases). Trimming took 1 base from V and 5 from J, leaving 11 bases between them. The CDR3 contains 13 residues. Germline loops: CDR1 DFQATT, CDR2 SNEGSKA (reference sequence).

The gene calls are TRBV19 and TRBJ2-4; 10 nucleotides match TRBD1. The CDR3 has 20 residues. The J segment lost 0 bases and the V segment lost 4 bases, leaving 15 bases of the junction unmatched. The germline CDR1 and CDR2 sequences are LNHDA and SQIVND (reference sequence). The CDR3: CASSTYSGTGDETAKNIQYF. Written as DNA, the CDR3 is TGTGCCAGTAGTACCTACTCCGGGACAGGGGACGAAACAGCCAAAAACATTCAGTACTTC.

This clonotype was counted ten times or more. The CDR3 DNA reads TGCGCCAGCAGCGGAGGGGACAGGGCCAATGAGCAGTTCTTC. It translates to CASSGGDRANEQFF. The V gene is TRBV5-1, the J gene TRBJ2-1; 9 bases are a match to TRBD1. CDR3 length: 14 amino acids. J was trimmed by 6 bases and V by 4 bases; bases with no gene match: 5. Germline lookup yields CDR1 SGHRS and CDR2 YFSETQ.

V usage is TRBV7-3 and J usage is TRBJ2-7; TRBD1 matches 9 bases. J was trimmed by 4 bases and V by 4 bases; bases with no gene match: 8. CDR1 and CDR2 from the germline V gene are SGHTA and FQGTGA. This CDR3 spans 15 amino acids. The CDR3 DNA sequence: TGTGCCAGCAGCTCCCACCGGGACAGGGTTTACGAGCAGTACTTC. This codes for CASSSHRDRVYEQYF.

This clonotype was seen only a few times. The chain links TRBV18 to TRBJ2-7; D unresolved. CDR1 and CDR2 (germline): KGHSH, LQKENI. V was trimmed by 1 base and J by 2 bases, leaving 9 bases between them. The CDR3 consists of 14 residues. This CDR3 is CASSPRAWAYEQYF. In DNA, the CDR3 is TGTGCCAGCTCACCACGGGCCTGGGCCTACGAGCAGTACTTC.

This clonotype has a handful of counts. This sequence joins TRBV6-1 and TRBJ1-2; 9 nucleotides agree with TRBD1. The CDR3 is 14 residues long. The germline V gene has CDR1 MNHNS and CDR2 SASEGT. The ends lost 5 bases at V and 8 bases at J; junction bases unmatched: 9. The CDR3 here is CASSLTGTGNGYTF. CDR3 DNA: TGTGCCAGCAGTCTCACCGGGACAGGGAACGGCTACACCTTC.

There are many counts of this clonotype. This chain links TRBV4-1 with TRBJ2-5, with 11 bases that match TRBD2. V trimming: 3 bases; J trimming: 1 base; junction bases outside the gene matches: 10. From germline, CDR1 is MGHRA and CDR2 YSYEKL. The CDR3 totals 18 residues. The CDR3 DNA reads TGCGCCAGCAGCCAGCTCAACCTCGGACTAGCGGGCCAAGAGACCCAGTACTTC. Its translation: CASSQLNLGLAGQETQYF.

This chain connects TRBV27 to TRBJ2-1; a weak D match, TRBD2 (5 bases). V shed 0 bases and J shed 6 bases, with 21 bases lying between them. This CDR3 has 18 amino acids. CDR1 is MNHEY, CDR2 SMNVEV, per germline (reference sequence). The CDR3 DNA reads as TGTGCCAGCAGTTTATCCACTCGCGGAGGTCTAGGGTTCAATGAGCAGTTCTTC. It is translated as CASSLSTRGGLGFNEQFF.

This clonotype appeared many times. V gene TRBV6-1 combines with J gene TRBJ2-5, with D tentatively TRBD2 (5 bases). Trimming took off 6 bases at V and 1 base at J, with 9 bases between the two ends. The CDR3 is made up of 13 amino acids. Germline V gene lookup returns CDR1 MNHNS and CDR2 SASEGT. In nucleotides, the CDR3 is TGTGCCAGCAGAAACGGGATCCAAGAGACCCAGTACTTC. It codes for CASRNGIQETQYF.

This clonotype was observed a few times. The chain combines TRBV6-2 or TRBV6-3 with TRBJ2-5, with 8 nucleotides matching TRBD1. Germline CDR1 is MNHEY and CDR2 is SVGEGT. The CDR3 is 16 residues long. With 0 bases clipped from V and 5 bases from J, the junction kept 8 bases outside the gene matches. The CDR3 nucleotides read TGTGCCAGCAGTTACTCGGGACAGGCTCCTCGGGAGACCCAGTACTTC. The encoded protein is CASSYSGQAPRETQYF.

In nucleotides, the CDR3 is TGTGCCAGCAGGCCCGGGAGGGGGCGAGGCTCCTACGAGCAGTACTTC. Translated, it gives CASRPGRGRGSYEQYF. The chain uses TRBV28 and TRBJ2-7; tentatively, D is TRBD2 (8 bases). CDR3 length: 16 amino acids. Germline V gives CDR1 MDHEN, CDR2 SYDVKM. Trimming cost V 6 bases and J 0 bases, with 18 bases left between them.

This chain joins TRBV28 and TRBJ2-5, with 15 bases identical to TRBD2. This CDR3 contains 17 residues. Losses at the gene ends were 3 bases for V and 9 bases for J; bases not matched to a gene: 11. The V gene's germline CDR1 is MDHEN and CDR2 SYDVKM. For the CDR3, the DNA is TGTGCCAGCAGTTTTGGACTAGCGGGAGGGCCAGCCCGGTCCCAGTACTTC. Its protein is CASSFGLAGGPARSQYF.

This clonotype occurred a few times. The chain couples TRBV20-1 to TRBJ2-7; either TRBD1 or TRBD2 may supply D (6 bases each). There are 15 residues in the CDR3. Deletions cut 3 bases from V and 4 bases from J, with 19 bases between. CDR1 DFQATT and CDR2 SNEGSKA come from the germline V gene (reference sequence). CDR3 DNA sequence: TGCAGTGCTAGCAGGCAGGGGAAGGCGGGGTACGAGCAGTACTTC. It translates to CSASRQGKAGYEQYF.

The J gene is TRBJ2-5, the V gene TRBV19, with a possible D match to TRBD2 (6 bases). The CDR3 contains 13 residues. Trimming took off 0 bases at V and 6 bases at J, with 8 bases between the two ends. Per the germline V gene, CDR1 is LNHDA and CDR2 is SQIVND (reference sequence). The CDR3 spells CASSIDGGKTQYF. CDR3 in DNA: TGTGCCAGTAGTATAGATGGGGGGAAGACCCAGTACTTC. The full variable domain, rest sourced from reference TRBV19 and TRBJ2-5, is DGGITQSPKYLFRKEGQNVTLSCEQNLNHDAMYWYRQDPGQGLRLIYYSQIVNDFQKGDIAEGYSVSREKKESFPLTVTSAQKNPTAFYLCASSIDGGKTQYFGPGTRLLVL.

This clonotype appeared many times. The DNA for the CDR3 is TGTGCCAGCAGCCAAGTAACAGGGGGCGCCTTTCAGCCCCAGCATTTT. This gives the protein CASSQVTGGAFQPQHF. The J gene is TRBJ1-5, the V gene TRBV4-2, with 9 bases fitting TRBD1. Germline V gene sequence: CDR1 LGHNA, CDR2 YNFKEQ. The J segment lost 6 bases and the V segment lost 1 base, leaving 7 bases of the junction unmatched. This CDR3 is built from 16 residues.

This clonotype was seen a few times. This rearrangement joins TRBV5-1 to TRBJ1-1, with D unresolved. Germline V gives CDR1 SGHRS, CDR2 YFSETQ. CDR3 size: 14 residues. V was cut by 3 bases and J by 0 bases, with 9 bases left in between. This CDR3 is CASSWETMNTEAFF. The CDR3 DNA sequence: TGCGCCAGCAGCTGGGAGACCATGAACACTGAAGCTTTCTTT. The full variable domain, rest sourced from reference TRBV5-1 and TRBJ1-1, is KAGVTQTPRYLIKTRGQQVTLSCSPISGHRSVSWYQQTPGQGLQFLFEYFSETQRNKGNFPGRFSGRQFSNSRSEMNVSTLELGDSALYLCASSWETMNTEAFFGQGTRLTVV.

This clonotype has just a few counts. The chain joins TRBV6-2 or TRBV6-3 to TRBJ2-2, with a weak D call TRBD2 (5 bases). V gave up 2 bases and J gave up 6 bases, with 7 bases separating them. CDR1 is MNHEY and CDR2 is SVGEGT in the germline V gene. This CDR3 region has 13 residues. CDR3 sequence (DNA): TGTGCCAGCAGTTACGGGAGTGCCGGGGAGCTGTTTTTT. This sequence encodes CASSYGSAGELFF.

The J gene is TRBJ2-3, the V gene TRBV6-1, with 8 bases identical to TRBD2. The germline V gene encodes CDR1 MNHNS and CDR2 SASEGT. There are 15 residues in the CDR3. J gave up 6 bases and V 5 bases, and 10 bases lay outside the gene matches. The CDR3 coding sequence is TGTGCCAGCAGTAAACTAGCGGAGGGCCGGGATACGCAGTATTTT. Protein sequence: CASSKLAEGRDTQYF.

This clonotype was counted only a few times. The chain has TRBV7-9 and TRBJ2-5, with a weak D call TRBD1 (5 bases). The CDR3 is made up of 12 amino acids. Germline CDR1 SEHNR, CDR2 FQNEAQ (reference sequence). The ends were cut back, 3 bases at V and 7 bases at J, with 9 bases in the middle. The CDR3 here is CASSLDIGTQYF. The DNA for the CDR3 is TGTGCCAGCAGCTTGGACATTGGGACCCAGTACTTC.

The chain couples TRBV20-1 to TRBJ2-2; no reliable D call. CDR3 length: 14 residues. Trimming removed 6 bases from V and 5 bases from J, with 16 bases in between. The germline gives CDR1 DFQATT, CDR2 SNEGSKA (reference sequence). In DNA, the CDR3 is TGCAGTGCCCCCCGGCCAAGATCGACCGGGGAGCTGTTTTTT. This gives the protein CSAPRPRSTGELFF.

This clonotype was picked up a small number of times. This rearrangement joins TRBV4-2 to TRBJ2-7; perhaps TRBD1 as D (5 bases). V lost 0 bases, J lost 5 bases, and 14 bases lay in between. The CDR3 covers 15 residues. Germline CDR1 LGHNA, CDR2 YNFKEQ. The CDR3 region is CASSQDVQGRNEQYF. For the CDR3, the DNA is TGTGCCAGCAGCCAAGACGTGCAGGGTCGCAACGAGCAGTACTTC.

V and J are TRBV19 and TRBJ2-1, with 7 bases fitting TRBD2. CDR1 and CDR2 from the germline V gene are LNHDA and SQIVND (reference sequence). CDR3 length: 15 residues. Trimming at V came to 3 bases and at J to 0 bases, leaving 2 bases not matched to a gene. CDR3 residues: CASSIGGGSYNEQFF. The CDR3 DNA follows: TGTGCCAGTAGTATCGGCGGGGGCTCCTACAATGAGCAGTTCTTC. Looking up the rest from reference TRBV19 and TRBJ2-1 gives the full variable domain: DGGITQSPKYLFRKEGQNVTLSCEQNLNHDAMYWYRQDPGQGLRLIYYSQIVNDFQKGDIAEGYSVSREKKESFPLTVTSAQKNPTAFYLCASSIGGGSYNEQFFGPGTRLTVL.

The chain couples TRBV27 to TRBJ1-2, with TRBD1 matching over 7 bases. Trimming cost V 5 bases and J 9 bases; bases outside gene matches: 6. The CDR3 has 12 amino acids. Germline values: CDR1 MNHEY, CDR2 SMNVEV (reference sequence). This CDR3 reads CASSQTGRSYTF. The DNA for the CDR3 is TGTGCCAGCAGTCAGACAGGGAGAAGCTACACCTTC.

This clonotype was counted between two and nine times. The chain links TRBV7-9 to TRBJ2-3; 9 nucleotides agree with TRBD1. This CDR3 contains 16 residues. V lost 1 base, J lost 4 bases, and 6 bases stayed unmatched. Germline V CDR1 and CDR2: SEHNR, FQNEAQ (reference sequence). CDR3 protein: CASSLGLRDRADTQYF. In DNA form, the CDR3 reads TGTGCCAGCAGCTTAGGCCTCCGGGACAGGGCAGATACGCAGTATTTT. Supplemented by reference TRBV7-9 and TRBJ2-3, the full variable domain reads DTGVSQNPRHKITKRGQNVTFRCDPISEHNRLYWYRQTLGQGPEFLTYFQNEAQLEKSRLLSDRFSAERPKGSFSTLEIQRTEQGDSAMYLCASSLGLRDRADTQYFGPGTRLTVL.

The chain carries TRBV7-2 and TRBJ2-7; 13 bases align to TRBD2. V lost 5 bases, J lost 1 base, and 5 bases stayed unmatched. The CDR3 consists of 16 residues. Germline CDR1 and CDR2: SGHTA and FQGNSA. CDR3 region: CASSRTSGSVSYEQYF. Here the CDR3 DNA reads TGTGCCAGCAGCCGGACTAGCGGGAGTGTGTCCTACGAGCAGTACTTC.

The chain couples TRBV7-2 to TRBJ2-7; 12 nucleotides line up with TRBD2. Germline lookup yields CDR1 SGHTA and CDR2 FQGNSA. The CDR3 spans 14 residues. The J segment lost 4 bases and the V segment lost 5 bases, leaving 3 bases of the junction unmatched. CDR3 residues: CASSKTSGGYEQYF. CDR3 bases: TGTGCCAGCAGCAAAACTAGCGGGGGGTACGAGCAGTACTTC.

In this sample, this clonotype turned up a few times. In DNA form, the CDR3 reads TGTGCCAGCAGCACGGGGGCAGACAATGAGCAGTTCTTC. Its protein product is CASSTGADNEQFF. V gene TRBV28 combines with J gene TRBJ2-1; D may match TRBD1 or TRBD2 (6 bases each). V was pared by 6 bases and J by 5 bases, with 11 bases between. Per germline, CDR1 MDHEN and CDR2 SYDVKM. The CDR3 loop spans 13 amino acids. Variable domain in full (rest from reference TRBV28 and TRBJ2-1): DVKVTQSSRYLVKRTGEKVFLECVQDMDHENMFWYRQDPGLGLRLIYFSYDVKMKEKGDIPEGYSVSREKKERFSLILESASTNQTSMYLCASSTGADNEQFFGPGTRLTVL.